The clone carrying this TCR beta chain is classed as medium-sized. Its antigen is unidentified. These data belong to a study of beta chain features in type 1 diabetes. Roughly 100 mL of blood, on average, came from one heparinised draw per donor. Of the isolated RNA, all was reverse transcribed, and so the sequenced material was expressed TCRB transcripts. TCRdb's copy holds only in-frame clones and misses some; the assay was immunoSEQ multiplex PCR. The repertoire includes 40,000 to 45,000 clones, 49% of them detected once, and 0.65% to 0.8% sits in the top ten. Germline assignment: CDR1 LGHNA and CDR2 YNFKEQ. This CDR3 is built from 16 residues. Trimming removed 0 bases from V and 1 base from J, with 11 bases in between. Study-level points and caveats: Naive, central memory and regulatory TCRB repertoires appeared more similar among patients than healthy donors.

Material: central memory CD4+ T cells from blood. The chain combines TRBV4-2 with TRBJ2-3; D gene uncertain. This receptor was identified in a woman younger than 35 in good health. CDR3 sequence reads: CASSQEGQPRTDTQYF. The CDR3 bases are TGTGCCAGCAGCCAAGAGGGCCAGCCCCGCACAGATACGCAGTATTTT.